This TCR beta chain appears in the sequencing data of a study of blood T cell repertoires in COVID-19. Study background: Nucleic acid was either cDNA or gDNA, and it came from T cells, B-cell-depleted T cells, or PBMCs.

Libraries were prepared by immunoSEQ multiplex PCR; TCRdb keeps only in-frame clonotypes and omits some of them. In the table there are approximately 250,000 clones, 70% to 90% of which are singletons. The CDR3 consists of 15 residues. With 0 bases removed from V and 0 bases from J, the gap between germline ends came to 7 bases. The germline CDR1 and CDR2 sequences are SGHNT and YYREEE (reference sequence). This TCR was recovered from a man between 35 and 55 years old with acute or convalescent COVID-19. The sample taken for sequencing was peripheral blood. The chain recombines TRBV5-4 with TRBJ2-1, with D hard to call. DNA of the CDR3: TGTGCCAGCAGCTTGGGGTCTAGCTCCTACAATGAGCAGTTCTTC. It yields the protein CASSLGSSSYNEQFF.